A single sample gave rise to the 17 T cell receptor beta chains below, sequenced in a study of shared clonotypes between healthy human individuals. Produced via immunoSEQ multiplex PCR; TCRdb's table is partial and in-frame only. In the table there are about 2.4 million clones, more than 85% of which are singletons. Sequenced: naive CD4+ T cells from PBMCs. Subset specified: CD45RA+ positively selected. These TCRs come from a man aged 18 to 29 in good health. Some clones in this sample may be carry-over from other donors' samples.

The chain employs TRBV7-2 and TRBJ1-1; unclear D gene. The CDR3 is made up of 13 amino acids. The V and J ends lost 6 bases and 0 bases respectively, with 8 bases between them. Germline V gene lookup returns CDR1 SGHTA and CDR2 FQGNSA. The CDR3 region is CASRRTVNTEAFF. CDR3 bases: TGTGCCAGCAGACGGACGGTGAACACTGAAGCTTTCTTT. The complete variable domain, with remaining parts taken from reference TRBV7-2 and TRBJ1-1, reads GAGVSQSPSNKVTEKGKDVELRCDPISGHTALYWYRQSLGQGLEFLIYFQGNSAPDKSGLPSDRFSAERTGGSVSTLTIQRTQQEDSAVYLCASRRTVNTEAFFGQGTRLTVV.

The CDR3: CASSGPGTSEQFF. The CDR3 region has the DNA TGTGCCAGCAGCGGGCCTGGGACTAGTGAGCAGTTCTTC. The J gene is TRBJ2-1, the V gene TRBV9; 8 positions match TRBD2. The CDR3 is 13 amino acids. Per germline, CDR1 SGDLS and CDR2 YYNGEE. Unmatched junction bases numbered 5, after V lost 3 bases and J lost 9 bases. The whole variable domain, filled in from reference TRBV9 and TRBJ2-1, reads DSGVTQTPKHLITATGQRVTLRCSPRSGDLSVYWYQQSLDQGLQFLIQYYNGEERAKGNILERFSAQQFPDLHSELNLSSLELGDSALYFCASSGPGTSEQFFGPGTRLTVL.

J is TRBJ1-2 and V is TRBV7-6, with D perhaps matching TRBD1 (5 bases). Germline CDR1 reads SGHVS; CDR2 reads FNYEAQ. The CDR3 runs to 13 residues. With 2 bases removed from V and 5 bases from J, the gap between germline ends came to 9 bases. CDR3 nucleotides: TGTGCCAGCAGCTTAAGGGGATCATATGGCTACACCTTC. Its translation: CASSLRGSYGYTF.

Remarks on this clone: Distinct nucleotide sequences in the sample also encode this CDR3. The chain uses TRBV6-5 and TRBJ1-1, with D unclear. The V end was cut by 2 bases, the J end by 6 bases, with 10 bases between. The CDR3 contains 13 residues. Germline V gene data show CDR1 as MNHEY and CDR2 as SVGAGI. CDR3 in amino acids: CASSYPGRAEAFF. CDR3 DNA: TGTGCCAGCAGTTACCCGGGGAGGGCTGAAGCTTTCTTT.

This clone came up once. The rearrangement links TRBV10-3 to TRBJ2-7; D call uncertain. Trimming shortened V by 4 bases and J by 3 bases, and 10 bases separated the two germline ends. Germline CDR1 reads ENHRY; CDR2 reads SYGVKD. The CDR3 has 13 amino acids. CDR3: CAISADKNYEQYF. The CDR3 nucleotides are TGTGCCATCAGTGCTGACAAAAACTACGAGCAGTACTTC.

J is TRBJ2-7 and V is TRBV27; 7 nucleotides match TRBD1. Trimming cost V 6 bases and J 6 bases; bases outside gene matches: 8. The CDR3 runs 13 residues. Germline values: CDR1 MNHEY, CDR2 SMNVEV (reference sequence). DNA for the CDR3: TGTGCCAGCAGAGACAGGGTCCAAGGCGAGCAGTACTTC. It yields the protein CASRDRVQGEQYF.

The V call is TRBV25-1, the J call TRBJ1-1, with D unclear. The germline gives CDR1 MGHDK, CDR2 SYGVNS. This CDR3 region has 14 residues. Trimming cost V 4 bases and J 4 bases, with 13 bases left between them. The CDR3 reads CASSVTAGSTEAFF. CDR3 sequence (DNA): TGTGCCAGCAGTGTCACTGCGGGGTCCACTGAAGCTTTCTTT.

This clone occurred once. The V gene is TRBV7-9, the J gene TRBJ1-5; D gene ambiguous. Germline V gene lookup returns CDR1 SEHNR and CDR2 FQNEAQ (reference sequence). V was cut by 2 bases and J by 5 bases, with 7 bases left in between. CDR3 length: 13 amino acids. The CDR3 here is CASSLSSDQPQHF. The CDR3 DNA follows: TGTGCCAGCAGCTTATCGAGCGATCAGCCCCAGCATTTT.

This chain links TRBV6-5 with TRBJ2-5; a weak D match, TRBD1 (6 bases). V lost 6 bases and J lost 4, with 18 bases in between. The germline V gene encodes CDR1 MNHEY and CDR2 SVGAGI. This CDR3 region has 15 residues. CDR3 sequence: CASSLLRTAGETQYF. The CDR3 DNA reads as TGTGCCAGCAGCCTCCTAAGGACAGCAGGAGAGACCCAGTACTTC.

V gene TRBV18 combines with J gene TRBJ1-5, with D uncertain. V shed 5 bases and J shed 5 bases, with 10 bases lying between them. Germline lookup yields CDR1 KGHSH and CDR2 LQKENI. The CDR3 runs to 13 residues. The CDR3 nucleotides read TGTGCCAGCTCAACGGACGGAGATCAGCCCCAGCATTTT. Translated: CASSTDGDQPQHF.

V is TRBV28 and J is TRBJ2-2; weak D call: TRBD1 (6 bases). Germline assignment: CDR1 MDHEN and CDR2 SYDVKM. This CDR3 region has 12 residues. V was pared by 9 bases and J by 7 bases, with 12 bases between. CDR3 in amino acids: CASTGMDGELFF. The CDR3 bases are TGTGCCAGTACAGGGATGGACGGGGAGCTGTTTTTT.

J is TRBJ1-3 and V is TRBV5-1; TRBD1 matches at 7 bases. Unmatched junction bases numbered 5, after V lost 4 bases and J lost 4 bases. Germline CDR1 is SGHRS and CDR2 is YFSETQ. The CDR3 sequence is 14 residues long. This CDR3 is CASSDQGGGNTIYF. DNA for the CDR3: TGCGCCAGCAGCGATCAGGGGGGCGGAAACACCATATATTTT.

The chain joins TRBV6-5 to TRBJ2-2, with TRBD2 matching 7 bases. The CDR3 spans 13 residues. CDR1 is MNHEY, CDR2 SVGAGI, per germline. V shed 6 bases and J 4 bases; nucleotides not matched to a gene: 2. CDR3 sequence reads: CASSGRITGELFF. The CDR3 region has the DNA TGTGCCAGCAGCGGGAGGATCACCGGGGAGCTGTTTTTT.

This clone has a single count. CDR3 loop: CASSGGYNQPQHF. The CDR3 coding sequence is TGTGCCAGCTCGGGAGGGTACAATCAGCCCCAGCATTTT. This sequence joins TRBV18 and TRBJ1-5; no clear D gene. The V gene's germline CDR1 is KGHSH and CDR2 LQKENI. Deletions cut 6 bases from V and 3 bases from J, with 9 bases between. The CDR3 extends over 13 amino acids.

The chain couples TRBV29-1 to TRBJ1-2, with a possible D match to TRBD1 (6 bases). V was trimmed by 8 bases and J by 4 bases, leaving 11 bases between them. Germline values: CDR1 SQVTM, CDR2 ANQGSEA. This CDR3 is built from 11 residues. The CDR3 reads CSMDSPYGYTF. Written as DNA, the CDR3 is TGCAGCATGGACAGCCCCTATGGCTACACCTTC. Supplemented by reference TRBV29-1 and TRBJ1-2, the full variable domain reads SAVISQKPSRDICQRGTSLTIQCQVDSQVTMMFWYRQQPGQSLTLIATANQGSEATYESGFVIDKFPISRPNLTFSTLTVSNMSPEDSSIYLCSMDSPYGYTFGSGTRLTVV.

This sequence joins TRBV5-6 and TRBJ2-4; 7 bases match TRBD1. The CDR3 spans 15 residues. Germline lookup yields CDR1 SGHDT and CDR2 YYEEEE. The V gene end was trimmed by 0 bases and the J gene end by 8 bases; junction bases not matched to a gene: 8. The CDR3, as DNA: TGTGCCAGCAGCTTGGGGACAGGACCGATGGACATTCAGTACTTC. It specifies CASSLGTGPMDIQYF.

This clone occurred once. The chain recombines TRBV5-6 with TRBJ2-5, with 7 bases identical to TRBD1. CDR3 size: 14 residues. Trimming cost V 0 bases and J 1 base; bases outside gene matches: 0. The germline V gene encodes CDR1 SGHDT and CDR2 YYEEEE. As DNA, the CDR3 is TGTGCCAGCAGCTTGGCAGGGGGCCAAGAGACCCAGTACTTC. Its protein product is CASSLAGGQETQYF.